Each of the 5 T cell receptor beta chains below was sequenced from the same sample in a study of cytomegalovirus exposure and HLA in healthy donors. In the PCR, 60 Vbeta and 13 Jbeta primers were used. The table came from immunoSEQ multiplex PCR; TCRdb's copy has only in-frame clones and leaves some out. This sample yields 99,000 or so clones, of which over 65% are seen a single time; more than 6.5% belongs to the top ten. The sample was PBMCs. The receptors here all came from a middle-aged man in good health and CMV-seropositive.

The gene calls are TRBV7-3 and TRBJ1-6; D is uncertain. Trimming pared 6 bases from V and 11 bases from J, leaving 14 bases between. Per germline, CDR1 SGHTA and CDR2 FQGTGA. CDR3 length equals 13 residues. CDR3 coding DNA: TGTGCCAGCAGTACGGGTCAGAGAACACCCCTCCACTTT. This gives the protein CASSTGQRTPLHF.

The J gene is TRBJ2-1, the V gene TRBV27; 13 bases are a match to TRBD2. This CDR3 is 19 amino acids long. V was clipped by 5 bases and J by 7 bases; unmatched bases: 17. Germline V gene sequence: CDR1 MNHEY, CDR2 SMNVEV (reference sequence). CDR3 DNA: TGTGCCAGCAGTCACCTACGACCGGGACTAGCGGGAAAAGGTAATGAGCAGTTCTTC. This codes for CASSHLRPGLAGKGNEQFF.

This clone was detected a few times. The V and J genes are TRBV19 and TRBJ1-2; D may be TRBD1 (5 bases). Germline V gene data show CDR1 as LNHDA and CDR2 as SQIVND (reference sequence). The CDR3 has 13 amino acids. Trimming shortened V by 3 bases and J by 5 bases, and 10 bases separated the two germline ends. The CDR3 loop is CASSMRGRYGYTF. The CDR3 DNA sequence: TGTGCCAGTAGTATGCGGGGCCGGTATGGCTACACCTTC.

The chain combines TRBV15 with TRBJ1-2, with TRBD1 identical over 8 bases. Looked up from germline, CDR1 is LNHNV and CDR2 is YYDKDF (reference sequence). The CDR3 spans 15 residues. With 1 base clipped from V and 8 bases from J, the junction kept 9 bases outside the gene matches. Written as DNA, the CDR3 is TGTGCCACCAGCAGAGGGGTCAGGGGGCCGCGCGGCTACACCTTC. Translating gives CATSRGVRGPRGYTF.

The genes are TRBV11-2 and TRBJ1-2, with 9 positions matching TRBD1. The V segment lost 1 base and the J segment 4 bases; nucleotides outside the gene matches: 4. Germline V lookup: CDR1 SGHAT, CDR2 FQNNGV. The CDR3 totals 15 residues. CDR3 sequence reads: CASSLVGTGPYGYTF. For the CDR3, the DNA is TGTGCCAGCAGCTTAGTAGGGACAGGGCCCTATGGCTACACCTTC.